These 12 T cell receptor beta chains were sequenced from one sample in a study of control samples from healthy donors and cancer patients. TCRdb keeps only in-frame clones here, not all; method: immunoSEQ multiplex PCR. The sample lists roughly 130,000 clones; 91% were seen once. Material for sequencing was blood. Source of these receptors: a man between 18 and 35 years old in good health.

This chain uses TRBV11-3 with TRBJ2-1, with D possibly being TRBD1 (6 bases). V gave up 5 bases and J gave up 7 bases, with 21 bases separating them. The length of the CDR3 is 16 residues. Germline CDR1 is SGHNT and CDR2 is YENEEA. CDR3 in amino acids: CASSRSGEVRRNEQFF. The CDR3 DNA follows: TGTGCCAGCAGCCGCTCAGGGGAAGTAAGGCGGAATGAGCAGTTCTTC.

The chain joins TRBV2 to TRBJ1-1; the D is unclear. Trimming pared 2 bases from V and 8 bases from J, leaving 12 bases between. CDR1 and CDR2 (germline): SNHLY, FYNNEI. The CDR3 is 13 amino acids. CDR3 bases: TGTGCCAGCAGTGAATTCCGAAGGCCCGAAGCTTTCTTT. As protein: CASSEFRRPEAFF.

This rearrangement joins TRBV18 to TRBJ1-4; 8 bases align to TRBD1. V was pared by 3 bases and J by 3 bases, with 6 bases of the junction left unmatched. The CDR3 contains 16 residues. CDR1 and CDR2 from the germline V gene are KGHSH and LQKENI. In DNA form, the CDR3 reads TGTGCCAGCTCACCCACACGGACAGGGCCTAATGAAAAACTGTTTTTT. It specifies CASSPTRTGPNEKLFF.

The chain has TRBV7-6 and TRBJ2-5; 10 bases fit TRBD2. Germline loops: CDR1 SGHVS, CDR2 FNYEAQ. The CDR3 runs to 15 residues. Losses at the gene ends were 2 bases for V and 0 bases for J; bases not matched to a gene: 0. CDR3 protein: CASSLLAGDQETQYF. The CDR3 bases are TGTGCCAGCAGCTTACTAGCGGGGGACCAAGAGACCCAGTACTTC.

This sequence joins TRBV6-5 and TRBJ2-5, with D possibly matching TRBD2 (5 bases). V was shortened by 10 bases and J by 2 bases, with 17 bases between the two germline ends. The CDR3 is 14 residues long. In germline, CDR1 is MNHEY, CDR2 SVGAGI. This chain's CDR3 is CATQRGWRQETQYF. In nucleotides, the CDR3 is TGTGCCACTCAGCGCGGATGGAGGCAAGAGACCCAGTACTTC.

The chain combines TRBV16 with TRBJ2-2; D not resolved. CDR3 length: 13 residues. Trimming left V 0 bases short and J 7 bases short, with 6 bases between. Germline V gives CDR1 KGHSY, CDR2 FQNENV. This CDR3 is CASSQSASGELFF. In DNA, the CDR3 is TGTGCCAGCAGCCAATCCGCTAGCGGGGAGCTGTTTTTT.

The J gene is TRBJ1-1, the V gene TRBV7-9, with a weak D call TRBD1 (5 bases). The germline V gene has CDR1 SEHNR and CDR2 FQNEAQ (reference sequence). CDR3 size: 12 residues. Trimming pared 5 bases from V and 10 bases from J, leaving 14 bases between. The DNA of the CDR3 is TGTGCCAGCAGCCTCGGGGAGGGGCGAGCTTTCTTT. This translates into CASSLGEGRAFF.

The rearrangement joins TRBV5-4 to TRBJ2-3; 7 bases match TRBD1. CDR3 length equals 14 residues. CDR1 SGHNT and CDR2 YYREEE come from the germline V gene (reference sequence). J was trimmed by 5 bases and V by 2 bases; bases with no gene match: 5. CDR3 in amino acids: CASSFGQDLDTQYF. CDR3 nucleotides: TGTGCCAGCAGCTTTGGACAGGACTTAGATACGCAGTATTTT.

The V and J genes are TRBV6-2 or TRBV6-3 and TRBJ1-6; 7 bases match TRBD1. The germline CDR1 and CDR2 sequences are MNHEY and SVGEGT. This CDR3 contains 14 residues. Unmatched junction bases numbered 4, after V lost 6 bases and J lost 5 bases. The CDR3 region has the DNA TGTGCCAGCAGCCGGGACAGTAATAATTCACCCCTCCACTTT. This translates into CASSRDSNNSPLHF.

The CDR3 nucleotides are TGTGCCAGCAGTCCTCTCCAAGCGGGGAATTCACCCCTCCACTTT. Translated, it gives CASSPLQAGNSPLHF. The J gene is TRBJ1-6, the V gene TRBV6-5; D is undetermined. V lost 5 bases and J lost 7, with 15 bases in between. Germline loops: CDR1 MNHEY, CDR2 SVGAGI. This CDR3 has 15 residues.

This chain connects TRBV9 to TRBJ1-2; TRBD1 is a possible D gene (5 bases). The CDR3 runs to 14 residues. Trimming shortened V by 4 bases and J by 2 bases, and 12 bases separated the two germline ends. The germline CDR1 and CDR2 sequences are SGDLS and YYNGEE. CDR3 sequence: CASSPGRQNYGYTF. The DNA for the CDR3 is TGTGCCAGCAGCCCGGGACGGCAAAACTATGGCTACACCTTC. Together with reference TRBV9 and TRBJ1-2, the CDR3 gives the full variable domain: DSGVTQTPKHLITATGQRVTLRCSPRSGDLSVYWYQQSLDQGLQFLIQYYNGEERAKGNILERFSAQQFPDLHSELNLSSLELGDSALYFCASSPGRQNYGYTFGSGTRLTVV.

The rearrangement joins TRBV27 to TRBJ1-2; tentative D call: TRBD1 (5 bases). V was cut by 4 bases and J by 7 bases, with 10 bases left in between. The CDR3 totals 12 residues. CDR1 and CDR2 (germline): MNHEY, SMNVEV (reference sequence). The CDR3 DNA is TGTGCCAGCAGTTCCAGGGAGACTGGCTACACCTTC. It specifies CASSSRETGYTF.